The clone carrying this T cell receptor (beta chain) showed up many times. The entry originates in a study of early T cells in non-severe SARS-CoV-2 infection. Trimming stripped 6 bases from V and 8 bases from J, with 22 bases between. The CDR3 sequence is 15 residues long. TCRdb independently ran MiXCR on the 5' RACE reads; one entry per CDR3 protein. Found here are more than 50,000 distinct CDR3 sequences, around 8.4% of them singletons; the top ten hold 4% to 4.5%. The rearrangement joins TRBV12-3 or TRBV12-4 to TRBJ1-2; D might be TRBD1 (5 bases). The specimen was whole blood. The sequence was obtained from an adult who was a healthcare worker with PCR-confirmed SARS-CoV-2 infection or an uninfected control (not recorded which). CDR3: CASSSPGRVMKGYTF. CDR3 nucleotide sequence: TGTGCCAGCAGCTCCCCGGGCAGGGTGATGAAGGGCTACACCTTC.